Described below is a single T cell receptor beta chain sequence and its context. The target of this receptor is not known. No clone much larger than this one lies a single base away; base qualities are absent. CDR1 MNHEY and CDR2 SVGAGI are derived from the germline V gene. The CDR3, from cysteine to phenylalanine, totals 16 residues. The DNA shown is the 48-base CDR3, in frame from base 1. Germline trimming amounts to 0 bases on V and 6 bases on J, with 11 as the count of junction bases outside the gene matches. Participants in the prospective study were enrolled through a virtual design, were aged 18 to 89 years, and lived in roughly 25 United States geographic areas. In the prospective study, participants were assigned to cohorts based on the clinical history participants reported in a screening survey and a study questionnaire. Recovered participants in ImmuneRACE Cohort 3 were defined by two consecutive negative NP/OP PCR tests, clearance by a healthcare professional, or resolution of symptoms. Each participant in the prospective study had whole blood, serum and a nasopharyngeal or oropharyngeal swab collected by mobile phlebotomists. Participants in the prospective study had the option to provide additional blood draws and questionnaires over an approximately 2-month period. Prospective study blood samples were shipped either frozen or at room temperature before DNA extraction.

The data stem from a study of blood T cell repertoires in COVID-19 (dated by TCRdb to the early 2020s). General notes on the study: Samples from collaborators originated in the United States, Italy and Spain and spanned both the acute and convalescent phases of COVID-19. HLA class I and class II types, where available, came from metadata supplied by the sample provider rather than from assay-based typing. Subjects who had been exposed to COVID-19, were actively infected with it, or had recovered from it provided the deeply sampled blood TCRbeta repertoires that made up the dataset. The material from the prospective study consisted of cDNA or gDNA derived from T cells, B-cell-depleted T cells, or PBMCs. Sample metadata almost always included a de-identified subject ID, COVID-19 status, age in years and sex. The samples were drawn from two sources: the first 160 participants of the ongoing ImmuneRACE study, and 1,000 to 1,500 subjects contributed by 6 global collaborators. A freely available public database, intended as a resource for researchers studying the immune response to SARS-CoV-2, is where the repertoires were released.

TCRbeta CDR3 regions were amplified from genomic DNA using the immunoSEQ Assay, a bias-controlled multiplex PCR. As for how the authors treated the data: Nucleated cell counts per sample were estimated from amplification of reference gene primers within the assay. To quantify the absolute abundance of each unique TCRbeta CDR3 rearrangement, sequence reads were collapsed and filtered. Productive Simpson clonality was computed per sample as the square root of Simpson's diversity index over productive rearrangements. Imported from immuneACCESS, the table was reduced by TCRdb to in-frame sequences with V and J called. These copies leave out some clones; in studies compared against another copy, an unresolved V gene accounts for under half, and the cause of the remainder is not known. The DNA gave D and trimming, while V, J and clone size come from that table. The sample records a few hundred thousand clones, more than 75% of which are singletons. Approximately 1.8% of the sample rests with the top ten.

Summary of the overall study and its limitations: The amount of clinical and demographic metadata varied by source and participant and was provided uncurated.

The sequence derives from a middle-aged woman who had recovered from COVID-19. The specimen sequenced was PBMCs or T cells enriched from blood (not recorded which). The receptor chain draws on TRBV6-5 and TRBJ2-7; 7 middle bases align to TRBD1. The CDR3 reads CASSYSRDRVGSEQYF. The DNA is TGTGCCAGCAGTTACTCGAGAGACAGGGTGGGTAGCGAGCAGTACTTC.